Listed below are T cell receptor beta chains from one sample, sequenced in a study of early stage breast cancer tumors. Generated by immunoSEQ multiplex PCR, the TCRdb table keeps only in-frame clones and is missing some. The table lists about 6,000 clones, around three quarters of them singletons, with around 10% in the top ten. Source material: normal breast tissue next to the tumor. The receptors shown here come from a person between 65 and 79 years old with breast cancer. CDR3s include the opening cysteine and the closing phenylalanine or tryptophan. Fields, in order: D gene, V gene, clone size, J gene, CDR3 DNA, CDR3 protein. A D gene is named only where the DNA matches it firmly. Some rows have no size entry. The others give once, few or many, or a class for an expanded clone.

d_call: TRBD1
v_call: TRBV29-1
clone_size: -
j_call: TRBJ2-5
cdr3_nt: TGCAGCGTGGATTCCGGGACAGGGGGCGAGACCCAGTACTTC
cdr3_aa: CSVDSGTGGETQYF

d_call: -
v_call: TRBV6-5
clone_size: -
j_call: TRBJ2-7
cdr3_nt: TGTGCCAGCAGTACGGGGATTTACAGTGGCTACGAGCAGTACTTC
cdr3_aa: CASSTGIYSGYEQYF

d_call: TRBD1
v_call: TRBV6-5
clone_size: -
j_call: TRBJ1-2
cdr3_nt: TGTGCCAGCAGTAATACAGGGGGCGGGGGCTATGGCTACACCTTC
cdr3_aa: CASSNTGGGGYGYTF

d_call: TRBD2
v_call: TRBV28
clone_size: -
j_call: TRBJ2-1
cdr3_nt: TGTGCCAGCAGTCGGGGACTAGCGGGAGGGAACAATGAGCAGTTCTTC
cdr3_aa: CASSRGLAGGNNEQFF

d_call: TRBD2
v_call: TRBV9
clone_size: few
j_call: TRBJ2-1
cdr3_nt: TGTGCCAGCAGCGTAGAAAGCGGGCTAGCGGGAGTGAGATTCTTC
cdr3_aa: CASSVESGLAGVRFF

d_call: -
v_call: TRBV19
clone_size: few
j_call: TRBJ2-7
cdr3_nt: TGTGCCAGTAGTATATCAGGGCAGAAGATTTACGAGCAGTACTTC
cdr3_aa: CASSISGQKIYEQYF

d_call: -
v_call: TRBV21-1
clone_size: once
j_call: TRBJ2-7
cdr3_nt: TGTGCCAGCAGCCAGGGGGTTAGTACAGGGAACCGTCCAGGCTACTACGAGCAGTACTTC
cdr3_aa: CASSQGVSTGNRPGYYEQYF

d_call: -
v_call: TRBV6-1
clone_size: -
j_call: TRBJ1-2
cdr3_nt: TGTGCCAGCAGTGAAACCCCCCTCCAGGGGTGGTATGGCTACACCTTC
cdr3_aa: CASSETPLQGWYGYTF

d_call: -
v_call: TRBV5-1
clone_size: -
j_call: TRBJ2-7
cdr3_nt: TGCGCCAGCAGCTTGGTAGGCGGTAGGCCAAACGAGCAGTACTTC
cdr3_aa: CASSLVGGRPNEQYF

d_call: -
v_call: TRBV9
clone_size: -
j_call: TRBJ2-4
cdr3_nt: TGTGCCAGCAGCGTAGGCGAGGGCATTCAGTACTTC
cdr3_aa: CASSVGEGIQYF

d_call: TRBD2
v_call: TRBV6-5
clone_size: -
j_call: TRBJ2-5
cdr3_nt: TGTGCCAGCAGTTGGACTAGCGGACAAGAGACCCAGTACTTC
cdr3_aa: CASSWTSGQETQYF

d_call: -
v_call: TRBV9
clone_size: -
j_call: TRBJ2-3
cdr3_nt: TGTGCCAGCAGCACGACGGGACAAGCGGATACGCAGTATTTT
cdr3_aa: CASSTTGQADTQYF

d_call: TRBD1
v_call: TRBV18
clone_size: -
j_call: TRBJ2-5
cdr3_nt: TGTGCCAGCTCACCGGGACAGGGGACAGGGACCCAGTACTTC
cdr3_aa: CASSPGQGTGTQYF

d_call: -
v_call: TRBV19
clone_size: few
j_call: TRBJ1-2
cdr3_nt: TGTGCCAGTAGTATGGGGCAGATCTATGGCTACACCTTC
cdr3_aa: CASSMGQIYGYTF

d_call: -
v_call: TRBV11-2
clone_size: -
j_call: TRBJ1-2
cdr3_nt: TGTGCCAGCAGCCTGAGAGACACGGCTTATGGCTACACCTTC
cdr3_aa: CASSLRDTAYGYTF

d_call: TRBD1
v_call: TRBV7-2
clone_size: few
j_call: TRBJ1-5
cdr3_nt: TGTGCCAGCAGCCCCACAGGGGATAGAAGCAATCAGCCCCAGCATTTT
cdr3_aa: CASSPTGDRSNQPQHF

d_call: -
v_call: TRBV6-5
clone_size: -
j_call: TRBJ2-3
cdr3_nt: TGTGCCAGCAGTTACTCCGGCAGGGCAGATACGCAGTATTTT
cdr3_aa: CASSYSGRADTQYF

d_call: TRBD1
v_call: TRBV29-1
clone_size: -
j_call: TRBJ1-1
cdr3_nt: TGCAGCGTTGTGGCAGGGGGCGGGGGTACTGAAGCTTTCTTT
cdr3_aa: CSVVAGGGGTEAFF

d_call: TRBD2
v_call: TRBV7-2
clone_size: once
j_call: TRBJ2-1
cdr3_nt: TGTGCCAGCAGCTTATCCGGCGGGGGGGGACCCAATGAGCAGTTCTTC
cdr3_aa: CASSLSGGGGPNEQFF

d_call: TRBD2
v_call: TRBV2
clone_size: -
j_call: TRBJ2-1
cdr3_nt: TGTGCCAGCAGAATAGGACTAGCGGGGGGGCTCAATGAGCAGTTCTTC
cdr3_aa: CASRIGLAGGLNEQFF

d_call: -
v_call: TRBV7-2
clone_size: -
j_call: TRBJ2-3
cdr3_nt: TGTGCCAGCAGCTTAGCGGGGTTGGGGCAAGATACGCAGTATTTT
cdr3_aa: CASSLAGLGQDTQYF

d_call: -
v_call: TRBV4-3
clone_size: once
j_call: TRBJ1-4
cdr3_nt: TGCGCCAGCAGCCAAGGTTTCCAGGCAGCAACTAATGAAAAACTGTTTTTT
cdr3_aa: CASSQGFQAATNEKLFF

d_call: TRBD1
v_call: TRBV18
clone_size: -
j_call: TRBJ1-2
cdr3_nt: TGTGCCAGCTCAACTTCGGACAGGACGGCTGGCTACACCTTC
cdr3_aa: CASSTSDRTAGYTF

d_call: TRBD1
v_call: TRBV11-2
clone_size: -
j_call: TRBJ1-1
cdr3_nt: TGTGCCAGCAGCTTAATGGGACAGAGCGACACTGAAGCTTTCTTT
cdr3_aa: CASSLMGQSDTEAFF

d_call: TRBD1
v_call: TRBV5-1
clone_size: -
j_call: TRBJ1-1
cdr3_nt: TGCGCCAGCAGCTTGGACAGGGGAGTGAACACTGAAGCTTTCTTT
cdr3_aa: CASSLDRGVNTEAFF

d_call: -
v_call: TRBV10-2
clone_size: -
j_call: TRBJ2-1
cdr3_nt: TGCGCCGCCTCCTCGGGTAGTAACAATGAGCAGTTCTTC
cdr3_aa: CAASSGSNNEQFF

d_call: -
v_call: TRBV4-1
clone_size: -
j_call: TRBJ1-5
cdr3_nt: TGCGCCAGCAGCCCCGGTCAGGGGACCCCTCAGCCCCAGCATTTT
cdr3_aa: CASSPGQGTPQPQHF

d_call: -
v_call: TRBV6-4
clone_size: once
j_call: TRBJ1-2
cdr3_nt: TGTGCCAGCAGGGGCGCAGATGGCTACACCTTC
cdr3_aa: CASRGADGYTF

d_call: -
v_call: TRBV5-4
clone_size: once
j_call: TRBJ1-2
cdr3_nt: TGTGCCAGCAGCCAGGACACGGGTTATGGCTACACCTTC
cdr3_aa: CASSQDTGYGYTF

d_call: -
v_call: TRBV6-5
clone_size: -
j_call: TRBJ2-2
cdr3_nt: TGTGCCAGCAGTTACGATGAGGGCACCGGGGAGCTGTTTTTT
cdr3_aa: CASSYDEGTGELFF

d_call: -
v_call: TRBV4-2
clone_size: -
j_call: TRBJ1-4
cdr3_nt: TGTGCCAGCTCAACCAGGGGAATTAATGAAAAACTGTTTTTT
cdr3_aa: CASSTRGINEKLFF

d_call: -
v_call: TRBV7-8
clone_size: -
j_call: TRBJ1-1
cdr3_nt: TGTGCCAGCAGCATAACAGCAAACACTGAAGCTTTCTTT
cdr3_aa: CASSITANTEAFF

d_call: -
v_call: TRBV10-1
clone_size: -
j_call: TRBJ2-6
cdr3_nt: TGCGCCAGCAGTGGGGGAGACGCTGGGGCCAACGTCCTGACTTTC
cdr3_aa: CASSGGDAGANVLTF

d_call: -
v_call: TRBV2
clone_size: -
j_call: TRBJ2-1
cdr3_nt: TGTGCCACCCGTCCTGGGCGGGCAGTCTACAATGAGCAGTTCTTC
cdr3_aa: CATRPGRAVYNEQFF

d_call: TRBD2
v_call: TRBV4-3
clone_size: -
j_call: TRBJ2-1
cdr3_nt: TGCGCCAGCAGCCAAGAACCCACGGGGGGGACTTACAATGAGCAGTTCTTC
cdr3_aa: CASSQEPTGGTYNEQFF

d_call: TRBD1
v_call: TRBV28
clone_size: -
j_call: TRBJ1-1
cdr3_nt: TGTGCCAGCAGTCCTCTCCGGCCCTCGGACAGGGTGAACACTGAAGCTTTCTTT
cdr3_aa: CASSPLRPSDRVNTEAFF

d_call: TRBD2
v_call: TRBV27
clone_size: -
j_call: TRBJ2-3
cdr3_nt: TGTGCCAGCAGTTTAGGGGCTAGCGGGGCGACAGATACGCAGTATTTT
cdr3_aa: CASSLGASGATDTQYF

d_call: TRBD2
v_call: TRBV10-3
clone_size: -
j_call: TRBJ2-5
cdr3_nt: TGTGCCATCAGTGAGTCGTCTAGCGGGAAAGAGACCCAGTACTTC
cdr3_aa: CAISESSSGKETQYF

d_call: TRBD1
v_call: TRBV27
clone_size: -
j_call: TRBJ2-1
cdr3_nt: TGTGCCAGCAGTTTACCCGGACAGGGAGGTTGGAATGAGCAGTTCTTC
cdr3_aa: CASSLPGQGGWNEQFF

d_call: TRBD1
v_call: TRBV29-1
clone_size: -
j_call: TRBJ2-1
cdr3_nt: TGCAGCGGGGGACAGTCCTACAATGAGCAGTTCTTC
cdr3_aa: CSGGQSYNEQFF

d_call: -
v_call: TRBV5-6
clone_size: -
j_call: TRBJ1-3
cdr3_nt: TGTGCCAGCAGCTCACCTACCTTTGGAAACACCATATATTTT
cdr3_aa: CASSSPTFGNTIYF

d_call: TRBD2
v_call: TRBV9
clone_size: -
j_call: TRBJ2-1
cdr3_nt: TGTGCCAGCAGCGGAGCTGCGGGAGGGCCCACTGTTGGAGAGCAGTTCTTC
cdr3_aa: CASSGAAGGPTVGEQFF

d_call: -
v_call: TRBV11-2
clone_size: -
j_call: TRBJ2-3
cdr3_nt: TGTGCCAGCAGCTTTGAGGTCACCACAGATACGCAGTATTTT
cdr3_aa: CASSFEVTTDTQYF

d_call: -
v_call: TRBV2
clone_size: once
j_call: TRBJ1-5
cdr3_nt: TGTGCCAGCAGACGGGAACATCAGCCCCAGCATTTT
cdr3_aa: CASRREHQPQHF

d_call: -
v_call: TRBV5-1
clone_size: -
j_call: TRBJ2-3
cdr3_nt: TGCGCCAGCAGCTTGGCACAACAAGCGGATACGCAGTATTTT
cdr3_aa: CASSLAQQADTQYF

d_call: TRBD1
v_call: TRBV5-1
clone_size: -
j_call: TRBJ1-1
cdr3_nt: TGCGCCAGCAGCGCGGGACAGGGATCGGGCACTGAAGCTTTCTTT
cdr3_aa: CASSAGQGSGTEAFF

d_call: TRBD1
v_call: TRBV16
clone_size: -
j_call: TRBJ2-7
cdr3_nt: TGTGCCAGCAGCCAACCGGAGACAGGGGGCTACGAGCAGTACTTC
cdr3_aa: CASSQPETGGYEQYF

d_call: TRBD1
v_call: TRBV28
clone_size: once
j_call: TRBJ1-1
cdr3_nt: TGTGCCAGCAGTTACGACAGGGGAACTGAAGCTTTCTTT
cdr3_aa: CASSYDRGTEAFF

d_call: TRBD2
v_call: TRBV11-3
clone_size: -
j_call: TRBJ2-1
cdr3_nt: TGTGCCAGCAGCTTAGGACTAGCGGGAGTTCGGCAGTTCTTC
cdr3_aa: CASSLGLAGVRQFF

d_call: -
v_call: TRBV28
clone_size: -
j_call: TRBJ2-2
cdr3_nt: TGTGCCGCCCGGTACTTAAACACCGGGGAGCTGTTTTTT
cdr3_aa: CAARYLNTGELFF

d_call: -
v_call: TRBV7-2
clone_size: -
j_call: TRBJ1-6
cdr3_nt: TGTGCCAGCGCCAGAGCGGGGGTAGATTATAATTCACCCCTCCACTTT
cdr3_aa: CASARAGVDYNSPLHF

d_call: TRBD2
v_call: TRBV7-6
clone_size: -
j_call: TRBJ2-1
cdr3_nt: TGTGCCAGCAGCTTACCAGCGGGAGCATACAATGAGCAGTTCTTC
cdr3_aa: CASSLPAGAYNEQFF

d_call: TRBD2
v_call: TRBV11-3
clone_size: once
j_call: TRBJ2-1
cdr3_nt: TGTGCCAGCAGCCCTGGACTAGCGGGAGGGCTAGAGCAGTTCTTC
cdr3_aa: CASSPGLAGGLEQFF

d_call: -
v_call: TRBV29-1
clone_size: -
j_call: TRBJ2-5
cdr3_nt: TGCAGCGTTAGGACAGACCAAGAGACCCAGTACTTC
cdr3_aa: CSVRTDQETQYF

d_call: -
v_call: TRBV2
clone_size: -
j_call: TRBJ2-7
cdr3_nt: TGTGCCAGCAGTCCCGGGCCGGGACTCCCGGCCGAGCAGTACTTC
cdr3_aa: CASSPGPGLPAEQYF

d_call: TRBD2
v_call: TRBV5-1
clone_size: -
j_call: TRBJ2-7
cdr3_nt: TGCGCCAGCAGCTTGTGGGGAACCGGGACTAGCGGGAGAAACGAGCAGTACTTC
cdr3_aa: CASSLWGTGTSGRNEQYF

d_call: TRBD2
v_call: TRBV28
clone_size: -
j_call: TRBJ2-7
cdr3_nt: TGTGCCAGTCGAGGAGAAACTAGCGGGACCTACGAGCAGTACTTC
cdr3_aa: CASRGETSGTYEQYF

d_call: TRBD1
v_call: TRBV2
clone_size: -
j_call: TRBJ2-7
cdr3_nt: TGTGCCAGCCGACCGGGACAGGGTACCGAGCAGTACTTC
cdr3_aa: CASRPGQGTEQYF

d_call: -
v_call: TRBV19
clone_size: -
j_call: TRBJ2-7
cdr3_nt: TGTGCCAGTAGTAGTGGACCCGGCGGGACCTCCTACGAGCAGTACTTC
cdr3_aa: CASSSGPGGTSYEQYF